This T cell receptor beta chain was captured by sequencing in a study of human thymus T cells. Study-wide findings and caveats: Related research found strongly overlapping thymic repertoires in unrelated individuals. V and J genes seemed to be used with bias in thymic and blood repertoires.

Only in-frame clones appear in the TCRdb table, and some are missing; sequencing was by immunoSEQ multiplex PCR. The sample yields some 130,000 clones, more than 90% seen once. Thymus pieces cut out during corrective heart surgery were the tissue that was used. Having surgery to correct congenital heart defects, healthy Finnish infants acted as the donors. A note on this clone: The antigen is undetermined.

The sequence was collected from a boy in the first two years of life with a congenital heart defect but otherwise immunologically healthy. The sequenced material came from thymus tissue.

The CDR3 reads CASSAHWSYNEQFF. The CDR3 region has the DNA TGTGCCAGCAGTGCCCATTGGTCCTACAATGAGCAGTTCTTC. The chain has TRBV2 and TRBJ2-1; no reliable D call. The CDR3 runs to 14 residues. Germline V gene sequence: CDR1 SNHLY, CDR2 FYNNEI. Between the trimmed V and J ends, which lost 4 bases and 1 base, there was a span of 8 bases.